These T cell receptor beta chains were read from a single sample in a study of cytomegalovirus exposure and HLA in healthy donors. Profiling relied on immunoSEQ multiplex PCR, and the TCRdb table lists in-frame clones only, not all of them. This sample carries about 140,000 clones, about 78% of them seen once, and the ten largest clones take 3.9%. The sample was PBMCs. All receptors come from a man younger than 35 in good health and CMV-seronegative. Each CDR3 is given with its conserved first and last residue. Each record gives: V gene, clone size, J gene, CDR3 length, CDR3 protein. Part of the rows lack a size; the others show once, few, many or a class for expanded clones.

>TRBV5-1|.|TRBJ2-3|17
CASSLAASGKSTDTQYF
>TRBV29-1|.|TRBJ2-1|13
CSAELKTGYEQFF
>TRBV27|once|TRBJ1-2|15
CASSSPFQGVYGYTF
>TRBV5-1|.|TRBJ2-1|20
CATNLGGTSGSFAVNNEQFF
>TRBV12-1|.|TRBJ2-5|16
CASSRPGQELQETQYF
>TRBV9|.|TRBJ2-1|15
CASSSLSLSYNEQFF
>TRBV5-1|few|TRBJ1-2|19
CASSLGGPGQGASDYGYTF
>TRBV10-2|medium-sized|TRBJ1-5|15
CASSESRQSNQPQHF
>TRBV28|.|TRBJ1-3|15
CASSLKGAGGNTIYF
>TRBV9|.|TRBJ2-7|16
CASSQSGSGGRYEQYF
>TRBV4-1|.|TRBJ1-1|16
CASSPGDRGRGTEAFF
>TRBV6-1|.|TRBJ2-2|13
CASNSAGAGELFF
>TRBV27|.|TRBJ2-7|13
CASSLGATYEQYF
>TRBV5-4|.|TRBJ2-7|15
CASSLSLAGGDEQYF
>TRBV7-2|.|TRBJ2-1|14
CASSLQVADNEQFF
>TRBV27|.|TRBJ2-1|16
CASSLSAGPTYNEQFF
>TRBV28|few|TRBJ2-5|16
CASSGPGQGIQETQYF
>TRBV29-1|.|TRBJ2-2|16
CSVDPNGAVGTGELFF
>TRBV10-1|.|TRBJ2-1|13
CASGTSAGDEQFF
>TRBV6-6|.|TRBJ2-5|15
CASSYDRAQKETQYF
>TRBV5-1|.|TRBJ2-7|18
CASSLVSGHGDSILGQYF
>TRBV30|few|TRBJ2-7|14
CAWTRGSSGYEQYF